What follows is one T cell receptor (beta chain) and its context. Germline V gene sequence: CDR1 SGHRS, CDR2 YFSETQ. This CDR3 is built from 14 residues. Trimming at V came to 2 bases and at J to 5 bases, leaving 3 bases not matched to a gene. This record belongs to a study of cytomegalovirus exposure and HLA in healthy donors. Generated by immunoSEQ multiplex PCR, the TCRdb table keeps only in-frame clones and is missing some. The sample lists roughly 60,000 clones, about 90% occurring once. The V call is TRBV5-1, the J call TRBJ2-1; 8 nucleotides line up with TRBD1. This clonotype originated in a young woman in good health and CMV-seronegative. Sequences were obtained from PBMCs. The CDR3 here is CASSFGQGNNEQFF. Here the CDR3 DNA reads TGCGCCAGCAGCTTCGGACAGGGCAACAATGAGCAGTTCTTC.